This T cell receptor beta chain derives from a study of T cells in tumors after PD-1 blockade. Study-level information: Patients had no prior checkpoint blockade, systemic immunosuppressants, or anti-cancer therapy within 4 weeks. During anti-PD-1 treatment, some patients continued daily vismodegib 150 mg.

Input was roughly 600 ng to 6,004 ng of genomic DNA from tumor or blood. Assay used: immunoSEQ multiplex PCR; TCRdb lists only in-frame clones, some missing. The data contain roughly 14,000 clones, almost 85% of them singletons. As concerns this clone: Its antigen is unknown.

Study conclusions and caveats: Some novel exhausted tumor clones appeared in pre-treatment blood, suggesting peripheral recruitment.

This specimen consisted of PBMCs, obtained after anti-PD-1 treatment. The receptor's source is a human donor with basal cell carcinoma.

The CDR3 spells CASSEERGSPLHF. DNA of the CDR3: TGTGCCAGCAGTGAAGAGCGGGGGTCACCCCTCCACTTT. V usage is TRBV6-1 and J usage is TRBJ1-6, with a possible D match to TRBD1 (5 bases). The V gene's germline CDR1 is MNHNS and CDR2 SASEGT. CDR3 length: 13 amino acids. V was cut by 1 base and J by 10 bases, with 8 bases left in between.